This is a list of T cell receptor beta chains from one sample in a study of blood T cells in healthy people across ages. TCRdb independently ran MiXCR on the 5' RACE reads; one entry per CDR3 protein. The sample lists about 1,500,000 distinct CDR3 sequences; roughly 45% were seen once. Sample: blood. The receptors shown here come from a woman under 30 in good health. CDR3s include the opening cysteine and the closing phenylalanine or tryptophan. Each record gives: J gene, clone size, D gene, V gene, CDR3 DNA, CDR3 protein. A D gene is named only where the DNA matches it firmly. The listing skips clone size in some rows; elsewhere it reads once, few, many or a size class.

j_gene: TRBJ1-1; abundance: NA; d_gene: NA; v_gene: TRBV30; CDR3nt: TGTGCCTGGGGGGACGGATGGAACACTGAAGCTTTCTTT; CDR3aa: CAWGDGWNTEAFF
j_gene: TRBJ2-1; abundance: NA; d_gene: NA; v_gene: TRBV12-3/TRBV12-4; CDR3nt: TGTGCCAGCAGTTTCTGGGCAGGGCGCACCTACAATGAGCAGTTCTTC; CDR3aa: CASSFWAGRTYNEQFF
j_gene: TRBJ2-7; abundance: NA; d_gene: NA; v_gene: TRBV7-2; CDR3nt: TGTGCCAGCAGCTTAGAGAGAACCCCCTACGAGCAGTACTTC; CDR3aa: CASSLERTPYEQYF
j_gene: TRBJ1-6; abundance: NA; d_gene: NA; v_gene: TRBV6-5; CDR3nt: TGTGCCAGCAGTTACTTCCCTGTAGGAGACTCCTATAATTCACCCCTCCACTTT; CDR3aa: CASSYFPVGDSYNSPLHF
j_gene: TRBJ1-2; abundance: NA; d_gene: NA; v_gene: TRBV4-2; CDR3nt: TGTGCCAGCAGCCAAGATTTGGGGACGGGGACCGGCTACACCTTC; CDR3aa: CASSQDLGTGTGYTF
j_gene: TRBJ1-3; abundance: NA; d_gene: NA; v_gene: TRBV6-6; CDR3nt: TGTGCCAGCAGTTACTTGTTCTTACTAGTTAACACCATATATTTT; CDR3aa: CASSYLFLLVNTIYF
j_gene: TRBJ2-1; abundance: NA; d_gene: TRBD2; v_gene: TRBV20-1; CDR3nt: TGCAGTGCTAGAGATTCCCTGACTAGCGGTATTTACAATGAGCAGTTCTTC; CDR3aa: CSARDSLTSGIYNEQFF
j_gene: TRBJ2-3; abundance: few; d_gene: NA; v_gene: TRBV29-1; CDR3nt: TGCAGCCTTCGTACGGGGGTGACAGATACGCAGTATTTT; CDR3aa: CSLRTGVTDTQYF
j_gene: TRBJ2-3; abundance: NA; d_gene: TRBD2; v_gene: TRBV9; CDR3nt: TGTGCCAGCAGCTCTTGGGGGGGAGGCACAGATACGCAGTATTTT; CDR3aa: CASSSWGGGTDTQYF
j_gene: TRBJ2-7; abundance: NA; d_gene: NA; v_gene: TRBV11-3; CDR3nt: TGTGCCAGTTGCGGGGCGGAGTGCGAGCAGTACTTC; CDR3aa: CASCGAECEQYF
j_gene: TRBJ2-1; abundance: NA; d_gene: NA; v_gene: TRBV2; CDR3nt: TGTGCCAGCAGTGATGAGTCAGACACCTTAAACCAAGAGACCCAGTTCTTC; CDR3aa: CASSDESDTLNQETQFF
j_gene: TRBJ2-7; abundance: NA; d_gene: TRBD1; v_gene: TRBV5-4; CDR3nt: TGTGCCAGCAGCTCAACAGGGGGCGATCCATACGAGCAGTACTTC; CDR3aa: CASSSTGGDPYEQYF
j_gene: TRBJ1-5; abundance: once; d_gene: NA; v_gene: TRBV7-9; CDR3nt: TGTTCCAGCAGCTTCTCCGATCAGCCCCAGCATTTT; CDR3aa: CSSSFSDQPQHF
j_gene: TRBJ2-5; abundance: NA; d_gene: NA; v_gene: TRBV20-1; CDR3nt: TGCAGTGCTAGAGATAGCAGAAACCAAGAGACCCAGTACTTC; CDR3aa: CSARDSRNQETQYF
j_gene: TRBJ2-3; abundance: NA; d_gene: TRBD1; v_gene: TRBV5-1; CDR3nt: TGCGCCAGCAGCTCAGGACAGGCAAAAGATACGCAGTATTTT; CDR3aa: CASSSGQAKDTQYF
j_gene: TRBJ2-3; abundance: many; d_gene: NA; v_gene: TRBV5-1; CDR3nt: TGCGCCAGCAGCTTGGCGGCTAAGGGAGATACGCAGTATTTT; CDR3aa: CASSLAAKGDTQYF